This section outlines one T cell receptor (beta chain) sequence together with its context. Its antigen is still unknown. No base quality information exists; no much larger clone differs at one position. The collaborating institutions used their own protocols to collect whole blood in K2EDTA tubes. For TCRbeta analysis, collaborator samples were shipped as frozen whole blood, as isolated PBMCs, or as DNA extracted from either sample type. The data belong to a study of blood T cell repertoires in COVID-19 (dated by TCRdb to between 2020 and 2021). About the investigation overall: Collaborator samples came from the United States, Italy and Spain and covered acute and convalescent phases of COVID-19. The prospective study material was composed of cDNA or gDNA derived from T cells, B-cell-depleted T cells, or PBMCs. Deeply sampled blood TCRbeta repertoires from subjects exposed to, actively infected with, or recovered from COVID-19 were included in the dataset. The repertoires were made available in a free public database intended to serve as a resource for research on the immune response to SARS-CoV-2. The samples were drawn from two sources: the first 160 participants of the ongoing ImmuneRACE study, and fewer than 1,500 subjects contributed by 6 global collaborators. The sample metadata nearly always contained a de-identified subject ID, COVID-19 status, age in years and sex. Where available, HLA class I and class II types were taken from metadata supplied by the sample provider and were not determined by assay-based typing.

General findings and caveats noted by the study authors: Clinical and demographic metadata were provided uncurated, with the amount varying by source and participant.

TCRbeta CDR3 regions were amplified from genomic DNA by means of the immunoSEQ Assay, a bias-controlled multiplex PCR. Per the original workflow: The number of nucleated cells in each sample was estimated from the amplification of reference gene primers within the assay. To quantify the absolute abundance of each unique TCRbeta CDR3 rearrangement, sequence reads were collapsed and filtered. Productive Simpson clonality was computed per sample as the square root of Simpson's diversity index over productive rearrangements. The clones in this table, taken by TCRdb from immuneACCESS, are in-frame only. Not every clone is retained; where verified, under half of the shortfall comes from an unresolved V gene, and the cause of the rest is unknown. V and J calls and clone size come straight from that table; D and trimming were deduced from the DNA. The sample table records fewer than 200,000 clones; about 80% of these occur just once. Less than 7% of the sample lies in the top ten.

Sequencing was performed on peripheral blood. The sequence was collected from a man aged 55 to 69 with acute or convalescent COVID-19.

The CDR3 is CASSPPGLPITDTQYF. In nucleotide form, the sequence is TGTGCCAGCTCACCTCCGGGACTTCCTATCACAGATACGCAGTATTTT. The sequence links TRBV18 to TRBJ2-3; a weak D assignment points to TRBD2 (6 bases agree). CDR1 and CDR2, looked up from the germline V gene, are KGHSH and LQKENI. The V end loses 3 bases and the J end loses 2 bases, and a stretch of 15 bases separates them. The CDR3 numbers 16 residues from cysteine through phenylalanine. The sequence is cut down to CDR3 DNA, 48 bases in frame from base 1. The CDR3 plus the reference TRBV18 and TRBJ2-3 genes for the other parts give the full variable domain: NAGVMQNPRHLVRRRGQEARLRCSPMKGHSHVYWYRQLPEEGLKFMVYLQKENIIDESGMPKERFSAEFPKEGPSILRIQQVVRGDSAAYFCASSPPGLPITDTQYFGPGTRLTVL.